Described below is a single T cell receptor (beta chain) sequence and its context. Its antigen remains unknown. This record belongs to a study of cytomegalovirus exposure and HLA in healthy donors. Study-wide points: An apparent linkage of common viral pathogens to several of the most significant clusters emerged in a later analysis. Upon later analysis, HLA-associated TCR beta chains proved more clonally expanded than other, equally common chains.

Each donor was healthy, and each was a bone marrow donor. Unrecorded immune exposure was likely among donors, who were nominally healthy when sampled. In the PCR, 60 Vbeta and 13 Jbeta primers were used. Sequencing was performed with immunoSEQ multiplex PCR; in TCRdb, only in-frame clones are kept and a portion is missing. The sample consists of about 99,000 clones, around 73% of them appearing once. This CDR3 comprises 13 residues. The J segment lost 7 bases and the V segment lost 3 bases, leaving 4 bases of the junction unmatched. Germline V gene sequence: CDR1 MDHEN, CDR2 SYDVKM. The source material was PBMCs. J is TRBJ1-2 and V is TRBV28; TRBD1 matches at 8 bases. The sequence came from a middle-aged man in good health and CMV-seronegative. In DNA, the CDR3 is TGTGCCAGCAGTTTCCAGGACAGGGCTGGCTACACCTTC. Amino acid sequence: CASSFQDRAGYTF.